Following are 20 T cell receptor beta chains from one sample sequenced in a study of cytomegalovirus exposure and HLA in healthy donors. 60 Vbeta and 13 Jbeta primers were used in PCR. Data came from immunoSEQ multiplex PCR; TCRdb stores just in-frame clones and leaves some out. The data hold 200,000 to 250,000 clones, with 85% to 90% observed a single time. The source material was PBMCs. These receptors came from a woman younger than 35 in good health and CMV-seronegative.

This sequence joins TRBV9 and TRBJ2-3; unclear D gene. V was trimmed by 3 bases and J by 8 bases, leaving 10 bases between them. The CDR3 totals 12 residues. CDR1 is SGDLS, CDR2 YYNGEE, per germline. As DNA, the CDR3 is TGTGCCAGCAGCGCCGGTTCGGTTACGCAGTATTTT. Amino acid sequence: CASSAGSVTQYF.

J is TRBJ1-2 and V is TRBV7-9; 9 bases match TRBD1. Trimming took 5 bases from V and 8 from J; bases not matched to a gene: 12. Germline V gene lookup returns CDR1 SEHNR and CDR2 FQNEAQ (reference sequence). This CDR3 has 15 residues. The DNA for the CDR3 is TGTGCCAGCAGCCAAACAAACAGGGGGCTAGGGGGCTACACCTTC. Its translation is CASSQTNRGLGGYTF.

J is TRBJ2-3 and V is TRBV9; possible D gene TRBD2, 6 bases. V was cut by 1 base and J by 1 base, with 16 bases left in between. The CDR3 consists of 17 residues. The V gene's germline CDR1 is SGDLS and CDR2 YYNGEE. The CDR3 region has the DNA TGTGCCAGCAGCGTAAGGGGCTGGGGCGGGGGCACAGATACGCAGTATTTT. Protein: CASSVRGWGGGTDTQYF.

The J gene is TRBJ2-3, the V gene TRBV29-1; D is perhaps TRBD2 (5 bases). The germline V gene encodes CDR1 SQVTM and CDR2 ANQGSEA. This CDR3 spans 14 amino acids. The V gene lost 4 bases and the J gene lost 0 bases, with 11 bases spanning the gap. For the CDR3, the DNA is TGCAGCGTTGTAATAGGCGGGAGCACAGATACGCAGTATTTT. The encoded protein is CSVVIGGSTDTQYF.

V is TRBV5-1 and J is TRBJ2-2; no reliable D call. The CDR3 is 15 residues long. Germline assignment: CDR1 SGHRS and CDR2 YFSETQ. The ends were cut back, 2 bases at V and 1 base at J, with 9 bases in the middle. CDR3 sequence: CASSLIVWNTGELFF. Written as DNA, the CDR3 is TGCGCCAGCAGCTTAATTGTCTGGAACACCGGGGAGCTGTTTTTT.

This chain uses TRBV6-5 with TRBJ2-1; TRBD2 might be the D (5 bases). This CDR3 region has 15 residues. CDR1 is MNHEY, CDR2 SVGAGI, per germline. Trimming took off 2 bases at V and 3 bases at J, with 11 bases between the two ends. This CDR3 reads CASSYTRTHYNEQFF. The CDR3 nucleotides read TGTGCCAGCAGTTACACTAGAACTCACTACAATGAGCAGTTCTTC.

This sequence joins TRBV6-1 and TRBJ1-2; perhaps TRBD1 as D (6 bases). V lost 8 bases to trimming and J lost 7 bases, with 20 bases between them. In germline, CDR1 is MNHNS, CDR2 SASEGT. CDR3 length: 14 amino acids. The CDR3 loop is CASGKGVQKPGYTF. DNA of the CDR3: TGTGCCAGCGGGAAGGGGGTCCAGAAGCCTGGCTACACCTTC.

The rearrangement uses TRBV6-5 and TRBJ1-3, with D hard to call. CDR3 length equals 15 residues. Germline loops: CDR1 MNHEY, CDR2 SVGAGI. Trimming cost V 0 bases and J 7 bases, with 13 bases left between them. CDR3 DNA sequence: TGTGCCAGCAGTTACTCGATGACTAGTCCGAACACCATATATTTT. Protein product: CASSYSMTSPNTIYF.

A few counts support this clone. The chain employs TRBV2 and TRBJ2-7; D is ambiguous. V lost 3 bases and J lost 2, with 8 bases in between. Germline CDR1 reads SNHLY; CDR2 reads FYNNEI. The CDR3 extends over 13 amino acids. This CDR3 reads CASSDLSTYEQYF. In DNA form, the CDR3 reads TGTGCCAGCAGTGATCTGTCTACCTACGAGCAGTACTTC.

In this sample, this clone turned up a few times. The chain uses TRBV5-4 and TRBJ1-4; 9 bases are shared with TRBD1. J was trimmed by 6 bases and V by 4 bases; bases with no gene match: 7. The CDR3 consists of 15 residues. Per the germline V gene, CDR1 is SGHNT and CDR2 is YYREEE (reference sequence). The CDR3 nucleotides are TGTGCCAGCAGCCCGGACAGGGGCGGGGATGAAAAACTGTTTTTT. Translating it yields CASSPDRGGDEKLFF.

The chain has TRBV5-4 and TRBJ1-2; D is unclear. The germline CDR1 and CDR2 sequences are SGHNT and YYREEE (reference sequence). This CDR3 region has 15 residues. The V end was cut by 6 bases, the J end by 0 bases, with 15 bases between. CDR3 sequence: CASKPMLDSNYGYTF. The CDR3 DNA is TGTGCCAGCAAGCCGATGCTTGATTCTAACTATGGCTACACCTTC.

The chain joins TRBV6-5 to TRBJ2-4; D is uncertain. The V end was cut by 6 bases, the J end by 1 base, with 13 bases between. There are 15 residues in the CDR3. Germline assignment: CDR1 MNHEY and CDR2 SVGAGI. CDR3 bases: TGTGCCAGCAGCCAACCGACAATGGCCAAAAACATTCAGTACTTC. It is translated as CASSQPTMAKNIQYF.

This sequence joins TRBV6-1 and TRBJ2-7; 9 positions match TRBD2. CDR3 length equals 15 residues. The V gene end was trimmed by 6 bases and the J gene end by 6 bases; junction bases not matched to a gene: 12. Looked up from germline, CDR1 is MNHNS and CDR2 is SASEGT. This CDR3 is CASSSQGLAGLEQYF. The CDR3 bases are TGTGCCAGCAGCTCCCAGGGACTAGCTGGTCTCGAGCAGTACTTC.

The chain uses TRBV7-2 and TRBJ1-1; D might be TRBD1 (6 bases). Germline-derived CDR1 and CDR2 are SGHTA and FQGNSA. Trimming stripped 7 bases from V and 2 bases from J, with 11 bases between. This CDR3 region has 13 residues. CDR3 DNA: TGTGCCAGCAAGGCGGACAGAAACACTGAAGCTTTCTTT. It codes for CASKADRNTEAFF. Together with reference TRBV7-2 and TRBJ1-1, the CDR3 gives the full variable domain: GAGVSQSPSNKVTEKGKDVELRCDPISGHTALYWYRQSLGQGLEFLIYFQGNSAPDKSGLPSDRFSAERTGGSVSTLTIQRTQQEDSAVYLCASKADRNTEAFFGQGTRLTVV.

The chain uses TRBV19 and TRBJ1-2; 8 bases map to TRBD1. Per the germline V gene, CDR1 is LNHDA and CDR2 is SQIVND (reference sequence). After removal of 6 bases from V and 5 bases from J, the junction contained 17 bases not matched to a gene. CDR3 size: 17 residues. DNA for the CDR3: TGTGCCAGTAGAATCCCCCGGGCAGGGGGCAATGGGTATGGCTACACCTTC. Amino acids: CASRIPRAGGNGYGYTF.

The count of this clone is one. The rearrangement joins TRBV6-1 to TRBJ2-7; a possible D gene is TRBD1 (7 bases). This CDR3 contains 14 residues. Germline V CDR1 and CDR2: MNHNS, SASEGT. Trimming shortened V by 11 bases and J by 5 bases, and 22 bases separated the two germline ends. As DNA, the CDR3 is TGTGCCGCGGAGGAGTGGCAGGGGGGCGACGAGCAGTACTTC. It is translated as CAAEEWQGGDEQYF.

The sample holds one count of this clone. The chain recombines TRBV5-1 with TRBJ2-5, with D tentatively TRBD2 (5 bases). Germline V gene data show CDR1 as SGHRS and CDR2 as YFSETQ. The ends were cut back, 6 bases at V and 5 bases at J, with 17 bases in the middle. This CDR3 spans 14 amino acids. The CDR3 nucleotides are TGCGCCAGCAAAGTGTTAGCGACAAGGGAGACCCAGTACTTC. This gives the protein CASKVLATRETQYF.

The chain uses TRBV27 and TRBJ2-1; possibly TRBD1 for D (6 bases). V gave up 6 bases and J gave up 4 bases, with 13 bases separating them. Germline V gene lookup returns CDR1 MNHEY and CDR2 SMNVEV (reference sequence). The CDR3 extends over 14 amino acids. The CDR3 protein is CASSSRQVYNEQFF. DNA for the CDR3: TGTGCCAGCAGCTCAAGACAGGTATACAATGAGCAGTTCTTC.

CDR3 in amino acids: CASSQGGLGTGYGYTF. The DNA for the CDR3 is TGTGCCAGCAGCCAAGGGGGTTTGGGGACAGGGTATGGCTACACCTTC. The V call is TRBV4-2, the J call TRBJ1-2, with 9 bases aligning to TRBD1. CDR3 length: 16 residues. The junction had 8 bases not matched to a gene; V was cut back by 1 base and J by 5 bases. Germline V gives CDR1 LGHNA, CDR2 YNFKEQ.

The chain employs TRBV18 and TRBJ1-4; 7 nucleotides line up with TRBD1. CDR3 length: 14 residues. V trimming: 6 bases; J trimming: 8 bases; junction bases outside the gene matches: 9. The germline CDR1 and CDR2 sequences are KGHSH and LQKENI. CDR3 DNA: TGTGCCAGCTCTATACCTGGGACAGCAGAAAAACTGTTTTTT. It specifies CASSIPGTAEKLFF.